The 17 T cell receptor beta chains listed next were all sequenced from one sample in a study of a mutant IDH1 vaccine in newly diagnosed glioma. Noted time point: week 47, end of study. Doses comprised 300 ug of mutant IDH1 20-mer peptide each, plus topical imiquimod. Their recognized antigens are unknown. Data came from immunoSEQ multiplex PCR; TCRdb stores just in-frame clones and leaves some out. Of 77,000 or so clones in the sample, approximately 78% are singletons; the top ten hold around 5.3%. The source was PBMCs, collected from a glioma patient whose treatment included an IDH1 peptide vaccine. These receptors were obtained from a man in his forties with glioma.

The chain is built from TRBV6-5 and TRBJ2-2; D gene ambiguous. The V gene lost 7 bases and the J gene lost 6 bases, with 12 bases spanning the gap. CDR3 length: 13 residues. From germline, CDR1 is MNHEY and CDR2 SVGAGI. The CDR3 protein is CASTTGAPGELFF. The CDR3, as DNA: TGTGCCAGCACGACGGGCGCCCCCGGGGAGCTGTTTTTT.

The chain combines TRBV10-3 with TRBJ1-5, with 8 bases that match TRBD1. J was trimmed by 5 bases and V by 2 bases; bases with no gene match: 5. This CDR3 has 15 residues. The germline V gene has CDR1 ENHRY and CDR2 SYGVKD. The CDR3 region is CAISEDRGPYQPQHF. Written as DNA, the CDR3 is TGTGCCATCAGTGAGGACAGGGGACCGTATCAGCCCCAGCATTTT.

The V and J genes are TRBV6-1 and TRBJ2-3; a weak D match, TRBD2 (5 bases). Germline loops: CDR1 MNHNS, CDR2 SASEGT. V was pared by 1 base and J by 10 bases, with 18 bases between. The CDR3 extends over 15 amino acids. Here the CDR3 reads CASSEGPGDIFPQYF. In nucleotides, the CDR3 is TGTGCCAGCAGTGAAGGCCCCGGGGATATATTTCCGCAGTATTTT.

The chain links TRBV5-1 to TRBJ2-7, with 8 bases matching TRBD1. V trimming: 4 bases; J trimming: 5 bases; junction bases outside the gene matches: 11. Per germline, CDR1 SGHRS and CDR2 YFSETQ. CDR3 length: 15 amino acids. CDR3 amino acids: CASSPGRGRTNEQYF. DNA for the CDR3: TGCGCCAGCAGCCCGGGCAGGGGGCGAACCAACGAGCAGTACTTC.

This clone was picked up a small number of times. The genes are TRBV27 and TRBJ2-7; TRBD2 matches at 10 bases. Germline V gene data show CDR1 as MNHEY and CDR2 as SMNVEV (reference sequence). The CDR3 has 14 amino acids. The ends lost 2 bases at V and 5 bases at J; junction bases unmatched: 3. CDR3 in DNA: TGTGCCAGCAGTTTACTAGCGGGAGTCGACGAGCAGTACTTC. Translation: CASSLLAGVDEQYF.

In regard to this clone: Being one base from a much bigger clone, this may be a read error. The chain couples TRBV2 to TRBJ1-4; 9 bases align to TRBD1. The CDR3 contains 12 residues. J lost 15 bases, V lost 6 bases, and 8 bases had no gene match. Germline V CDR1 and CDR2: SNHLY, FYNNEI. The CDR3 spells CASSDGTGRMFF. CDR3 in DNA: TGTGCCAGCAGCGACGGGACAGGGAGGATGTTTTTT.

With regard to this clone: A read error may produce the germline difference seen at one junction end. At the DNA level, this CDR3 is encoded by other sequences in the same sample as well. The CDR3 nucleotides are TGTGCCTGGACACAGGGATTCGCTGAGGCTTTCTTT. Its translation: CAWTQGFAEAFF. This sequence joins TRBV30 and TRBJ1-1, with a possible D match to TRBD1 (6 bases). Germline CDR1 is GTSNPN and CDR2 is SVGIG (reference sequence). This CDR3 has 12 residues.

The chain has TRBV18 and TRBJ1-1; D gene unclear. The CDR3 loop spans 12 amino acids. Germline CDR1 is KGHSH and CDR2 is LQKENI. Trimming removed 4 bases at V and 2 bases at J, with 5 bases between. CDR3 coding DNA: TGTGCCAGCTCACAGCTTAACACTGAAGCTTTCTTT. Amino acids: CASSQLNTEAFF.

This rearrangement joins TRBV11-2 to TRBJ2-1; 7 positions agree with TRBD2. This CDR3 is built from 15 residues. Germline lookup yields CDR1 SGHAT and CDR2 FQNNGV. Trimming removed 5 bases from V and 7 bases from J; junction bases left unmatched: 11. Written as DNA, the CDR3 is TGTGCCAGCAGCCCCCGAGGGCGGGGGAATAATGAGCAGTTCTTC. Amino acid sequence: CASSPRGRGNNEQFF.

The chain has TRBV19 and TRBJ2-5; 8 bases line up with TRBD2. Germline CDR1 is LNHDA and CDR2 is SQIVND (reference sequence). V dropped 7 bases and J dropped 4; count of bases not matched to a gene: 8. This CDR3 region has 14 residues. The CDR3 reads CASNQRGPGETQYF. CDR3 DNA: TGTGCCAGTAACCAGCGGGGGCCAGGAGAGACCCAGTACTTC.

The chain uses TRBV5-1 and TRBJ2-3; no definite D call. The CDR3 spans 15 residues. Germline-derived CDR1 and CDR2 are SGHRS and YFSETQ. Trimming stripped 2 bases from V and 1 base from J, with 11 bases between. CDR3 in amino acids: CASSFSSHRTDTQYF. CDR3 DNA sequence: TGCGCCAGCAGCTTTTCAAGCCACCGCACAGATACGCAGTATTTT.

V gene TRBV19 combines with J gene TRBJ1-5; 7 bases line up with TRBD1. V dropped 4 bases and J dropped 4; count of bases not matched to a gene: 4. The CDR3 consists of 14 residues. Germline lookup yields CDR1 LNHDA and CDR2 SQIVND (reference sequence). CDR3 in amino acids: CASSSRQGNQPQHF. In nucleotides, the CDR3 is TGTGCCAGTAGTAGCCGACAGGGAAATCAGCCCCAGCATTTT.

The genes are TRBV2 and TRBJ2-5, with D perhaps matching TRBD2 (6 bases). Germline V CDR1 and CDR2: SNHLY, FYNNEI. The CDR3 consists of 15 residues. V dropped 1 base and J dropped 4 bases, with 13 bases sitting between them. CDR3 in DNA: TGTGCCAGCAGTGAAGGCGGGGTCGGGGGAGAGACCCAGTACTTC. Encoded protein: CASSEGGVGGETQYF. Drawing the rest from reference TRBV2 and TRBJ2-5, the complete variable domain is EPEVTQTPSHQVTQMGQEVILRCVPISNHLYFYWYRQILGQKVEFLVSFYNNEISEKSEIFDDQFSVERPDGSNFTLKIRSTKLEDSAMYFCASSEGGVGGETQYFGPGTRLLVL.

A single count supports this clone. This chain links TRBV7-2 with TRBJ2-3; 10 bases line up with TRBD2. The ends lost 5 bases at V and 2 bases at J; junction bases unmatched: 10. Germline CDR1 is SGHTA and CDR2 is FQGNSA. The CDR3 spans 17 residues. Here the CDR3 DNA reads TGTGCCAGCAGCCGCGTGGAGCGGGGGGGGATCACAGATACGCAGTATTTT. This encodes CASSRVERGGITDTQYF.

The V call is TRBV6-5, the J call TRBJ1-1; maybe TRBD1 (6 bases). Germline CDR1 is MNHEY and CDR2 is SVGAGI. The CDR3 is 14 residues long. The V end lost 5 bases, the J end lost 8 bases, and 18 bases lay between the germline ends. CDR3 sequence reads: CASSRRTVGGEAFF. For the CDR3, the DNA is TGTGCCAGCAGTAGACGGACAGTCGGGGGAGAAGCTTTCTTT.

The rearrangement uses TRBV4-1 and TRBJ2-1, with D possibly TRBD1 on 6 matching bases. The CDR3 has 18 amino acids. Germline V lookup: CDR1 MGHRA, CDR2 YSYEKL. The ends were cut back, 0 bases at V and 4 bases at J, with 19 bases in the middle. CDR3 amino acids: CASSQDYTGSGSYNEQFF. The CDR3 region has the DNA TGCGCCAGCAGCCAAGATTATACAGGGTCAGGATCATACAATGAGCAGTTCTTC.

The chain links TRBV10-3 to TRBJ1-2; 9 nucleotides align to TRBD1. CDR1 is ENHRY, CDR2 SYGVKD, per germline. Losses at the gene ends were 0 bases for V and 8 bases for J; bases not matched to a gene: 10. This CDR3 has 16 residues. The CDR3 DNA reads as TGTGCCATCAGTGAGTCACTTTTAAGGACAGGGGTAGGCTACACCTTC. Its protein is CAISESLLRTGVGYTF.